This T cell receptor beta chain was captured by sequencing in a study of cytomegalovirus exposure and HLA in healthy donors. The repertoire was sequenced with immunoSEQ multiplex PCR; TCRdb's copy has only in-frame clones and lacks some. Counted here are some 110,000 clones, approximately 90% occurring once; the ten biggest clones make up 4.4%. The length of the CDR3 is 17 residues. Germline assignment: CDR1 SGHDT and CDR2 YYEEEE. The V gene lost 4 bases and the J gene lost 5 bases, with 23 bases spanning the gap. The study, taken as a whole, reports: Cytomegalovirus status, reportedly, was diagnosed with high specificity and sensitivity by the classifier.

Of note for this clone: Its antigen is still unknown.

The clonotype was recovered from a man aged 18 to 29 in good health and CMV-seropositive. The chain couples TRBV5-6 to TRBJ2-3; D perhaps matches TRBD2 (7 bases). Input material: PBMCs. This chain's CDR3 is CASSTRGAGALRDTQYF. The CDR3 DNA follows: TGTGCCAGCAGCACACGGGGGGCGGGGGCCCTTCGAGATACGCAGTATTTT. Full variable domain (rest looked up from reference TRBV5-6 and TRBJ2-3): DAGVTQSPTHLIKTRGQQVTLRCSPKSGHDTVSWYQQALGQGPQFIFQYYEEEERQRGNFPDRFSGHQFPNYSSELNVNALLLGDSALYLCASSTRGAGALRDTQYFGPGTRLTVL.